These 3 T cell receptor beta chains came from one sample sequenced in a study of T cell responses to AZD1222 COVID-19 vaccine. The repertoire was sequenced with immunoSEQ multiplex PCR; TCRdb's copy has only in-frame clones and lacks some. This table has around 180,000 clones, around 94% appearing once. This material consisted of peripheral blood, taken 28 days after the second AZD1222 dose. These receptors originate from an adult who received the AZD1222 COVID-19 vaccine.

The chain is built from TRBV10-3 and TRBJ2-3; TRBD1 agrees at 8 bases. The V segment lost 4 bases and the J segment 2 bases; nucleotides outside the gene matches: 2. The CDR3 contains 14 residues. CDR1 and CDR2 (germline): ENHRY, SYGVKD. CDR3 loop: CAISGQGNTDTQYF. CDR3 nucleotide sequence: TGTGCCATCAGTGGACAGGGGAACACAGATACGCAGTATTTT.

This clone was counted only a few times. J is TRBJ1-5 and V is TRBV19; D gene unclear. The germline V gene has CDR1 LNHDA and CDR2 SQIVND (reference sequence). CDR3 size: 15 residues. The germline V and J ends were trimmed by 6 bases and 2 bases, with 14 bases remaining between them. The CDR3 nucleotides are TGTGCCAGTAGCCCGTCGCAGAGGCGCAATCAGCCCCAGCATTTT. This gives the protein CASSPSQRRNQPQHF.

The chain couples TRBV4-3 to TRBJ1-1, with 10 bases lining up with TRBD1. The germline CDR1 and CDR2 sequences are LGHNA and YSLEER. V was clipped by 4 bases and J by 0 bases; unmatched bases: 2. This CDR3 is 15 amino acids long. The CDR3 bases are TGCGCCAGCAGCCCGGGGACAGGGGTGAACACTGAAGCTTTCTTT. Its protein product is CASSPGTGVNTEAFF.